This passage covers 18 T cell receptor beta chains from one sample sequenced in a study of CD8 T cells in ankylosing spondylitis. Via MiXCR, TCRdb re-called the 5' RACE reads, giving one row per CDR3 protein. The sample includes a few hundred thousand distinct CDR3 sequences, roughly 20% of them seen just once. Sequenced material: blood, either unsorted or a sorted T cell fraction (not recorded which). The source of these receptors is a female donor with ankylosing spondylitis or in good health (not recorded which).

This chain joins TRBV20-1 and TRBJ2-3, with D tentatively TRBD1 or TRBD2 (5 bases each). The CDR3 totals 15 residues. Germline V CDR1 and CDR2: DFQATT, SNEGSKA (reference sequence). V lost 8 bases, J lost 6 bases, and 24 bases lay in between. CDR3 sequence (DNA): TGCAGTCCCTTCCGGGACGTATCGGGGATGGATACGCAGTATTTT. Residues: CSPFRDVSGMDTQYF.

This clonotype has a handful of counts. V is TRBV15 and J is TRBJ2-5; no clear D. The CDR3 length is 14 residues. V was shortened by 2 bases and J by 4 bases, with 11 bases between the two germline ends. The germline gives CDR1 LNHNV, CDR2 YYDKDF (reference sequence). This chain's CDR3 is CATSRSRTGETQYF. As DNA, the CDR3 is TGTGCCACCAGCAGATCGAGGACGGGAGAGACCCAGTACTTC. Variable domain in full (rest from reference TRBV15 and TRBJ2-5): DAMVIQNPRYQVTQFGKPVTLSCSQTLNHNVMYWYQQKSSQAPKLLFHYYDKDFNNEADTPDNFQSRRPNTSFCFLDIRSPGLGDTAMYLCATSRSRTGETQYFGPGTRLLVL.

This chain connects TRBV20-1 to TRBJ2-1, with 7 bases fitting TRBD2. This CDR3 region has 13 residues. Per the germline V gene, CDR1 is DFQATT and CDR2 is SNEGSKA (reference sequence). The V gene end was trimmed by 0 bases and the J gene end by 5 bases; junction bases not matched to a gene: 1. This CDR3 reads CSARDGLDNEQFF. The DNA for the CDR3 is TGCAGTGCTAGAGATGGACTAGACAATGAGCAGTTCTTC.

The chain carries TRBV2 and TRBJ2-2, with 8 bases that match TRBD2. Germline CDR1 is SNHLY and CDR2 is FYNNEI. Trimming at V came to 5 bases and at J to 3 bases, leaving 14 bases not matched to a gene. The CDR3 extends over 18 amino acids. The CDR3 sequence is CASSPRGRGARDTGELFF. The DNA for the CDR3 is TGTGCCAGCAGTCCCCGGGGGCGGGGGGCCCGGGACACCGGGGAGCTGTTTTTT.

The chain links TRBV5-6 to TRBJ1-1; D is possibly TRBD1 (5 bases). Trimming took 3 bases from V and 3 from J, leaving 15 bases between them. CDR3 size: 15 residues. Germline CDR1 is SGHDT and CDR2 is YYEEEE. CDR3 loop: CASSWGDNSYTEAFF. The CDR3 DNA reads as TGTGCCAGCAGCTGGGGCGACAACTCTTACACTGAAGCTTTCTTT.

This clonotype was found many times. The V gene is TRBV5-1, the J gene TRBJ2-1; 8 positions match TRBD1. With V trimmed by 0 bases and J by 4 bases, 0 bases remained unmatched. This CDR3 is built from 14 residues. Per germline, CDR1 SGHRS and CDR2 YFSETQ. CDR3 sequence reads: CASSLGQGYNEQFF. CDR3 nucleotide sequence: TGCGCCAGCAGCTTGGGACAGGGGTACAATGAGCAGTTCTTC. The complete variable domain, with remaining parts taken from reference TRBV5-1 and TRBJ2-1, reads KAGVTQTPRYLIKTRGQQVTLSCSPISGHRSVSWYQQTPGQGLQFLFEYFSETQRNKGNFPGRFSGRQFSNSRSEMNVSTLELGDSALYLCASSLGQGYNEQFFGPGTRLTVL.

This clonotype was seen a few times. The chain joins TRBV20-1 to TRBJ2-4; 8 bases agree with TRBD2. Germline CDR1 is DFQATT and CDR2 is SNEGSKA (reference sequence). Unmatched junction bases numbered 6, after V lost 3 bases and J lost 2 bases. The CDR3 is 15 residues long. CDR3 loop: CSASRRGDPKNIQYF. The DNA for the CDR3 is TGCAGTGCTAGCAGGCGGGGGGACCCCAAAAACATTCAGTACTTC.

This clonotype was recorded at least ten times. The chain couples TRBV12-3 or TRBV12-4 to TRBJ1-1; no reliable D call. The CDR3 loop spans 12 amino acids. Trimming took 6 bases from V and 1 from J, leaving 6 bases between them. The CDR3 nucleotides read TGTGCCAGCAGCTCCCCGAACACTGAAGCTTTCTTT. Protein sequence: CASSSPNTEAFF.

This clonotype was observed a handful of times. The chain uses TRBV2 and TRBJ1-1; D not certain. The V gene lost 7 bases and the J gene lost 1 base, with 7 bases spanning the gap. The CDR3 is made up of 12 amino acids. The germline gives CDR1 SNHLY, CDR2 FYNNEI. CDR3 sequence (DNA): TGTGCCAGCACAGGACGGAACACTGAAGCTTTCTTT. This translates into CASTGRNTEAFF.

The rearrangement uses TRBV7-2 and TRBJ2-7; D is perhaps TRBD1 (5 bases). The CDR3 spans 14 residues. The V gene lost 5 bases and the J gene lost 0 bases, with 11 bases spanning the gap. Germline assignment: CDR1 SGHTA and CDR2 FQGNSA. CDR3: CASSTDRYSYEQYF. For the CDR3, the DNA is TGTGCCAGCAGCACCGACAGATACTCCTACGAGCAGTACTTC. The whole variable domain, filled in from reference TRBV7-2 and TRBJ2-7, reads GAGVSQSPSNKVTEKGKDVELRCDPISGHTALYWYRQSLGQGLEFLIYFQGNSAPDKSGLPSDRFSAERTGGSVSTLTIQRTQQEDSAVYLCASSTDRYSYEQYFGPGTRLTVT.

This clonotype has only a few counts. The CDR3 is CATRTGYNEQFF. The CDR3, as DNA: TGTGCCACCAGGACGGGTTACAATGAGCAGTTCTTC. This rearrangement joins TRBV3-1 to TRBJ2-1, with D unclear. The CDR3 contains 12 residues. CDR1 and CDR2 from the germline V gene are LGHDT and YNNKEL (reference sequence). V shed 10 bases and J shed 4 bases, with 11 bases lying between them.

This clonotype was picked up a small number of times. The J gene is TRBJ2-1, the V gene TRBV5-1, with TRBD2 matching over 14 bases. J gave up 10 bases and V 4 bases, and 4 bases lay outside the gene matches. CDR1 is SGHRS and CDR2 is YFSETQ in the germline V gene. The CDR3 loop spans 14 amino acids. The CDR3 is CASSQGLAGVEQFF. The CDR3 bases are TGCGCCAGCAGCCAGGGACTAGCGGGAGTAGAGCAGTTCTTC.

This clonotype was counted only a few times. The chain combines TRBV11-2 with TRBJ1-6, with 10 bases matching TRBD1. Unmatched junction bases numbered 20, after V lost 5 bases and J lost 10 bases. The germline gives CDR1 SGHAT, CDR2 FQNNGV. This CDR3 is 19 amino acids long. The CDR3 sequence is CASSRTTPGQGLIGSPLHF. CDR3 DNA: TGTGCCAGCAGCCGAACAACCCCGGGACAGGGGTTGATAGGGTCACCCCTCCACTTT.

The chain combines TRBV9 with TRBJ2-7, with a weak D call TRBD2 (6 bases). The germline V and J ends were trimmed by 6 bases and 9 bases, with 13 bases remaining between them. CDR3 size: 11 residues. The germline gives CDR1 SGDLS, CDR2 YYNGEE. CDR3 in amino acids: CASISAGGQYF. The CDR3 nucleotides read TGTGCCAGCATTTCGGCCGGGGGGCAGTACTTC.

This clonotype occurred a few times. The V and J genes are TRBV2 and TRBJ2-4, with D unresolved. The V and J ends lost 6 bases and 1 base respectively, with 7 bases between them. Germline lookup yields CDR1 SNHLY and CDR2 FYNNEI. The CDR3 sequence is 13 residues long. CDR3 in amino acids: CASSGWAKNIQYF. The CDR3 nucleotides read TGTGCCAGCAGCGGGTGGGCCAAAAACATTCAGTACTTC.

This clonotype appeared a few times. V usage is TRBV6-1 and J usage is TRBJ2-7, with D maybe TRBD1 (5 bases). Deletions cut 1 base from V and 7 bases from J, with 11 bases between. The CDR3 runs 13 residues. CDR1 and CDR2 (germline): MNHNS, SASEGT. CDR3 nucleotide sequence: TGTGCCAGCAGTGAAGGTTTAGGGGTGGAGCAGTACTTC. It encodes CASSEGLGVEQYF.

The genes are TRBV18 and TRBJ2-1; the D is unclear. The V end lost 6 bases, the J end lost 8 bases, and 17 bases lay between the germline ends. Germline CDR1 and CDR2: KGHSH and LQKENI. The CDR3 extends over 14 amino acids. The CDR3 DNA reads TGTGCCAGCTCCTCATCTACTTCGGGTTATGAGCAGTTCTTC. This translates into CASSSSTSGYEQFF.

This clonotype has a handful of counts. The chain recombines TRBV20-1 with TRBJ2-3, with D possibly TRBD2 on 5 matching bases. The CDR3 runs 15 residues. Germline V CDR1 and CDR2: DFQATT, SNEGSKA (reference sequence). Trimming stripped 3 bases from V and 0 bases from J, with 13 bases between. The chain's CDR3 is CSASTAGASTDTQYF. The CDR3 nucleotides are TGCAGTGCTAGTACGGCGGGTGCTAGCACAGATACGCAGTATTTT.